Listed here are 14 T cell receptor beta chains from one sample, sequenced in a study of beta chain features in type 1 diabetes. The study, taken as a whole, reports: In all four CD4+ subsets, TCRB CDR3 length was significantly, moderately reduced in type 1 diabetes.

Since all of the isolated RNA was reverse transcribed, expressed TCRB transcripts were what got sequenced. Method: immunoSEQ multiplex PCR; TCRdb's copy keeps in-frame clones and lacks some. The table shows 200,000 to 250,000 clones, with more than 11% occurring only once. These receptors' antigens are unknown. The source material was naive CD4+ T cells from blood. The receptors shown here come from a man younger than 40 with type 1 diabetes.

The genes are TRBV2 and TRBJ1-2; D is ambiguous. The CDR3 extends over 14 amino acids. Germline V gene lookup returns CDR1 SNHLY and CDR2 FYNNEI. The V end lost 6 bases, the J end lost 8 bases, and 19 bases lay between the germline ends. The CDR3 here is CASSLDGDIGGYTF. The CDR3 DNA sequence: TGTGCCAGCAGCTTGGACGGGGATATCGGCGGCTACACCTTC.

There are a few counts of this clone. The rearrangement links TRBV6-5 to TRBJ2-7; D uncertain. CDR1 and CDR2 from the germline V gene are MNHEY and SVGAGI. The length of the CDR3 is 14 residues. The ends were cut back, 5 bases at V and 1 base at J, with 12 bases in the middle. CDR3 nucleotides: TGTGCCAGCAGTCCAGTTTCCTTATCCTACGAGCAGTACTTC. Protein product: CASSPVSLSYEQYF.

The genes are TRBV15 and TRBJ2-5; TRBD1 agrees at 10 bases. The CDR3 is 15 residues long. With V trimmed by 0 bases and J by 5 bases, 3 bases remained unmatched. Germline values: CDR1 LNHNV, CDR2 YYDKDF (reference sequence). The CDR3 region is CATSRDPDRGETQYF. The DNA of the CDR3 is TGTGCCACCAGCAGAGATCCGGACAGGGGGGAGACCCAGTACTTC.

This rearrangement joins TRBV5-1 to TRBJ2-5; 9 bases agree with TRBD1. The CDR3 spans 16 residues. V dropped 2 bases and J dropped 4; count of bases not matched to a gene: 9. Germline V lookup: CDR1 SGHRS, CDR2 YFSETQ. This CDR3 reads CASSLNTGGAGETQYF. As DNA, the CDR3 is TGCGCCAGCAGCTTAAATACAGGGGGCGCGGGAGAGACCCAGTACTTC. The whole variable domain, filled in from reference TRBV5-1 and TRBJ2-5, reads KAGVTQTPRYLIKTRGQQVTLSCSPISGHRSVSWYQQTPGQGLQFLFEYFSETQRNKGNFPGRFSGRQFSNSRSEMNVSTLELGDSALYLCASSLNTGGAGETQYFGPGTRLLVL.

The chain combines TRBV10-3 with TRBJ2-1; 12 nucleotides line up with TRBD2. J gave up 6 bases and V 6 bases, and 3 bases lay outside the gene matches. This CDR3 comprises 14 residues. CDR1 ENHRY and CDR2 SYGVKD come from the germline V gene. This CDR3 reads CAIRGTSGPNEQFF. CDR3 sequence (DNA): TGTGCCATCAGGGGGACTAGCGGGCCCAATGAGCAGTTCTTC.

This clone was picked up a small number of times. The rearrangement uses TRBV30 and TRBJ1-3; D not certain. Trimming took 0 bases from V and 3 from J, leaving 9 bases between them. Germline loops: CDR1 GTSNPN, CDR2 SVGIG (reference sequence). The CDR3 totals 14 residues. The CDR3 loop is CAWSVQRVGNTIYF. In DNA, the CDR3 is TGTGCCTGGAGTGTCCAGAGGGTTGGAAACACCATATATTTT.

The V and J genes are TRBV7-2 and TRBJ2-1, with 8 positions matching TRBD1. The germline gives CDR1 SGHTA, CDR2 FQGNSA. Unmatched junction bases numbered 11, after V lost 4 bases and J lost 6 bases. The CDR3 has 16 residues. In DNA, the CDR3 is TGTGCCAGCAGCTCGAAATGGGACAGGAAAAGCAATGAGCAGTTCTTC. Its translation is CASSSKWDRKSNEQFF.

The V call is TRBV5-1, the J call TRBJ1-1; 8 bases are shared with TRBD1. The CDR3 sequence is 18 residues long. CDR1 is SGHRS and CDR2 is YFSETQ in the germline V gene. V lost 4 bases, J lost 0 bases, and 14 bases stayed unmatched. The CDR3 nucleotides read TGCGCCAGCAGCCCGGCGGGCAGGGGGCCGTTCATGAACACTGAAGCTTTCTTT. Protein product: CASSPAGRGPFMNTEAFF.

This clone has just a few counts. The CDR3 DNA reads TGTGCCTGGAGCCCAGGGGGTACTGGAAACACCATATATTTT. It is translated as CAWSPGGTGNTIYF. The chain employs TRBV30 and TRBJ1-3, with 7 bases that match TRBD1. With 3 bases clipped from V and 2 bases from J, the junction kept 4 bases outside the gene matches. CDR1 and CDR2 (germline): GTSNPN, SVGIG (reference sequence). The length of the CDR3 is 14 residues.

The CDR3 reads CASSSVRLAIHEQFF. CDR3 nucleotide sequence: TGTGCCAGCAGCTCCGTTCGACTAGCGATCCATGAGCAGTTCTTC. The V gene is TRBV7-2, the J gene TRBJ2-1; 8 bases match TRBD2. The CDR3 contains 15 residues. Losses at the gene ends were 4 bases for V and 8 bases for J; bases not matched to a gene: 10. From germline, CDR1 is SGHTA and CDR2 FQGNSA.

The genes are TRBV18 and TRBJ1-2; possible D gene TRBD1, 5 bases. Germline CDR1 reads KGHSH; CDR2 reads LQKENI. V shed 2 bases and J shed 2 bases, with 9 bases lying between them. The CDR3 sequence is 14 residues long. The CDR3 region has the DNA TGTGCCAGCTCACCATCGGACACAAACTATGGCTACACCTTC. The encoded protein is CASSPSDTNYGYTF.

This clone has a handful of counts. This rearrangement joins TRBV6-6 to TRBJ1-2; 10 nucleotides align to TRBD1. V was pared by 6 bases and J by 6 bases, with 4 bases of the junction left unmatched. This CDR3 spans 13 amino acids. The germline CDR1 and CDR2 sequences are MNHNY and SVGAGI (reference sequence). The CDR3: CASRRQGADGYTF. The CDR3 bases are TGTGCCAGCAGGCGACAGGGGGCGGATGGCTACACCTTC.

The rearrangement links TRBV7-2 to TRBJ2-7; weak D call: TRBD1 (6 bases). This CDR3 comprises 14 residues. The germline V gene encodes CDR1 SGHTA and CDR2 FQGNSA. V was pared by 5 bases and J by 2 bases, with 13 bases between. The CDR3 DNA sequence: TGTGCCAGCAGCCCACGAGGGGGTACCTACGAGCAGTACTTC. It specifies CASSPRGGTYEQYF.

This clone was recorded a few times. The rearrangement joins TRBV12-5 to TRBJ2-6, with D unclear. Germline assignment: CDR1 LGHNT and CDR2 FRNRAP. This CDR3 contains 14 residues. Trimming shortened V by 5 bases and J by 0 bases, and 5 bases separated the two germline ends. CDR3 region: CASGRGSGANVLTF. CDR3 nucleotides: TGTGCTAGTGGTCGAGGCTCTGGGGCCAACGTCCTGACTTTC.